A single sample is the source of the 26 T cell receptor beta chains below, sequenced in a study of shared clonotypes between healthy human individuals. Sequencing used immunoSEQ multiplex PCR; TCRdb keeps in-frame clones, though not all of them. Among about 1 million clones listed, around 76% were seen once. Sequenced material: memory CD4+ T cells sorted from blood. Subset meaning: CD45RA-negative fraction. All receptors derive from a man younger than 35 in good health.

The chain links TRBV4-3 to TRBJ2-7; 10 bases match TRBD2. The CDR3 has 15 amino acids. V shed 4 bases, J shed 1 base, and the junction held 4 bases outside the gene matches. Per germline, CDR1 LGHNA and CDR2 YSLEER. Here the CDR3 DNA reads TGCGCCAGCAGCCGAGGGACTAGCGTGTCCTACGAGCAGTACTTC. The encoded protein is CASSRGTSVSYEQYF.

V usage is TRBV29-1 and J usage is TRBJ2-1; 8 bases line up with TRBD1. Per the germline V gene, CDR1 is SQVTM and CDR2 is ANQGSEA. This CDR3 contains 13 residues. Germline trimming cut 5 bases from V and 8 bases from J; bases unmatched to any gene: 8. CDR3 DNA: TGCAGCGTTCCGGGACAGGTCTTCTATGAGCAGTTCTTC. Amino acids: CSVPGQVFYEQFF.

V usage is TRBV19 and J usage is TRBJ1-4, with D possibly being TRBD1 (6 bases). The V end was cut by 5 bases, the J end by 8 bases, with 18 bases between. This CDR3 has 15 residues. Per germline, CDR1 LNHDA and CDR2 SQIVND (reference sequence). DNA for the CDR3: TGTGCCAGTAGTCCCCGGGACACGGTAAAGGAAAAACTGTTTTTT. Translating it yields CASSPRDTVKEKLFF.

This clone was recorded only once. The rearrangement links TRBV7-2 to TRBJ2-5; unclear D gene. Germline assignment: CDR1 SGHTA and CDR2 FQGNSA. The CDR3 sequence is 15 residues long. Trimming removed 4 bases from V and 0 bases from J, with 12 bases in between. CDR3 sequence reads: CASSWQFPYQETQYF. As DNA, the CDR3 is TGTGCCAGCAGCTGGCAGTTCCCGTACCAAGAGACCCAGTACTTC.

V is TRBV28 and J is TRBJ1-2; D is perhaps TRBD1 (5 bases). This CDR3 region has 15 residues. Per germline, CDR1 MDHEN and CDR2 SYDVKM. Deletions cut 8 bases from V and 7 bases from J, with 23 bases between. CDR3 sequence reads: CASVLSRTLGGGYTF. The DNA for the CDR3 is TGTGCCAGCGTTCTTTCCCGGACTCTTGGGGGTGGCTACACCTTC.

The rearrangement joins TRBV5-6 to TRBJ2-7; TRBD2 aligns across 8 bases. This CDR3 spans 17 amino acids. CDR1 and CDR2 from the germline V gene are SGHDT and YYEEEE. V was clipped by 3 bases and J by 0 bases; unmatched bases: 11. The CDR3 sequence: CASSSPGGTQSSYEQYF. The CDR3 nucleotides read TGTGCCAGCAGCTCCCCGGGGGGGACTCAAAGCTCCTACGAGCAGTACTTC.

V is TRBV5-1 and J is TRBJ2-4, with 10 bases identical to TRBD1. Germline values: CDR1 SGHRS, CDR2 YFSETQ. The CDR3 runs to 15 residues. The V segment lost 4 bases and the J segment 7 bases; nucleotides outside the gene matches: 8. The CDR3 protein is CASSTRQGAGNIQYF. CDR3 coding DNA: TGCGCCAGCAGCACTCGACAGGGGGCAGGTAACATTCAGTACTTC.

This clone was observed a handful of times. The chain is built from TRBV7-2 and TRBJ1-3; D possibly corresponds to TRBD1 (5 bases). CDR1 and CDR2 (germline): SGHTA, FQGNSA. Trimming shortened V by 5 bases and J by 4 bases, and 21 bases separated the two germline ends. The CDR3 contains 17 residues. The CDR3: CASSAPTGRAQGNTIYF. The CDR3 nucleotides are TGTGCCAGCAGCGCACCGACGGGACGGGCCCAGGGAAACACCATATATTTT.

This clone was seen once. V gene TRBV27 combines with J gene TRBJ2-2, with 8 bases identical to TRBD2. Germline V gene lookup returns CDR1 MNHEY and CDR2 SMNVEV (reference sequence). V trimming: 2 bases; J trimming: 6 bases; junction bases outside the gene matches: 11. There are 17 residues in the CDR3. This CDR3 reads CASSLGVGGGRAGELFF. CDR3 DNA: TGTGCCAGCAGTTTAGGTGTCGGGGGGGGAAGGGCCGGGGAGCTGTTTTTT.

This chain uses TRBV18 with TRBJ2-1; TRBD2 matches 11 bases. This CDR3 region has 17 residues. CDR1 and CDR2 from the germline V gene are KGHSH and LQKENI. Trimming took 2 bases from V and 7 from J; bases not matched to a gene: 10. CDR3 DNA: TGTGCCAGCTCACCATCAGTAGCGGGAGGGCCTGGGAATGAGCAGTTCTTC. This gives the protein CASSPSVAGGPGNEQFF.

In regard to this clone: With a much larger clone just one base away, this may be a read error. This same CDR3 is encoded by further DNA sequences in the sample. V and J are TRBV7-2 and TRBJ2-7; 7 bases are shared with TRBD2. Germline CDR1 and CDR2: SGHTA and FQGNSA. The CDR3 has 13 amino acids. Germline trimming cut 5 bases from V and 0 bases from J; bases unmatched to any gene: 1. The CDR3 nucleotides read TGTGCCAGCAGCCGCGGGGGCTCCTACGAGCAGTACTTC. Its protein is CASSRGGSYEQYF. Together with reference TRBV7-2 and TRBJ2-7, the CDR3 gives the full variable domain: GAGVSQSPSNKVTEKGKDVELRCDPISGHTALYWYRQSLGQGLEFLIYFQGNSAPDKSGLPSDRFSAERTGGSVSTLTIQRTQQEDSAVYLCASSRGGSYEQYFGPGTRLTVT.

The rearrangement links TRBV10-3 to TRBJ1-6; D perhaps matches TRBD1 (5 bases). Between the trimmed V and J ends, which lost 0 bases and 6 bases, there was a span of 9 bases. Germline V gene lookup returns CDR1 ENHRY and CDR2 SYGVKD. The CDR3 length is 15 residues. CDR3: CAISESTDGNSPLHF. The CDR3 DNA is TGTGCCATCAGTGAGTCGACAGACGGTAATTCACCCCTCCACTTT.

V gene TRBV10-1 combines with J gene TRBJ2-1; D possibly corresponds to TRBD2 (5 bases). Trimming took 6 bases from V and 2 from J, leaving 11 bases between them. From germline, CDR1 is WNHNN and CDR2 SYGVQD (reference sequence). The CDR3 runs 14 residues. CDR3 DNA: TGCGCCAGCAGCCCAAGCGGTCCCTACAATGAGCAGTTCTTC. Translated: CASSPSGPYNEQFF.

The genes are TRBV27 and TRBJ1-5, with D possibly matching TRBD1 (5 bases). The ends were cut back, 5 bases at V and 2 bases at J, with 10 bases in the middle. The germline CDR1 and CDR2 sequences are MNHEY and SMNVEV (reference sequence). CDR3 length: 14 amino acids. This CDR3 is CASSPLGGNQPQHF. DNA of the CDR3: TGTGCCAGCAGTCCCCTGGGGGGCAATCAGCCCCAGCATTTT.

This chain joins TRBV5-1 and TRBJ2-7; perhaps TRBD1 as D (6 bases). This CDR3 comprises 14 residues. CDR1 and CDR2 (germline): SGHRS, YFSETQ. V gave up 2 bases and J gave up 2 bases, with 11 bases separating them. The CDR3 spells CASSFPGTTYEQYF. CDR3 coding DNA: TGCGCCAGCAGCTTTCCCGGGACAACCTACGAGCAGTACTTC.

In this sample, this clone turned up a few times. This sequence joins TRBV19 and TRBJ2-3, with TRBD1 identical over 7 bases. The CDR3 extends over 15 amino acids. Germline lookup yields CDR1 LNHDA and CDR2 SQIVND (reference sequence). Losses at the gene ends were 5 bases for V and 2 bases for J; bases not matched to a gene: 7. CDR3 in amino acids: CASSGPGGYTDTQYF. As DNA, the CDR3 is TGTGCCAGTAGTGGTCCAGGGGGATACACAGATACGCAGTATTTT.

This clone was seen a few times. The chain recombines TRBV5-4 with TRBJ2-1; the D is unclear. The length of the CDR3 is 15 residues. CDR1 and CDR2 (germline): SGHNT, YYREEE (reference sequence). V shed 1 base and J shed 0 bases, with 8 bases lying between them. Here the CDR3 DNA reads TGTGCCAGCAGCTTGCCCGGGTCCTCCTACAATGAGCAGTTCTTC. This translates into CASSLPGSSYNEQFF.

This clone was seen more than once but under ten times. The chain combines TRBV19 with TRBJ2-6; D remains unclear. The CDR3 contains 17 residues. Germline V CDR1 and CDR2: LNHDA, SQIVND (reference sequence). Trimming pared 3 bases from V and 0 bases from J, leaving 12 bases between. The CDR3 coding sequence is TGTGCCAGTAGTATGAGGTCAGACGTCTCTGGGGCCAACGTCCTGACTTTC. It yields the protein CASSMRSDVSGANVLTF.

In this sample, this clone turned up a few times. In DNA form, the CDR3 reads TGTGCCACCAGCAGAGCATGGGTGGGGGAAAGCAATCAGCCCCAGCATTTT. Protein: CATSRAWVGESNQPQHF. The chain has TRBV15 and TRBJ1-5; D might be TRBD1 (5 bases). The CDR3 has 17 amino acids. V shed 1 base and J shed 1 base, with 14 bases lying between them. CDR1 is LNHNV, CDR2 YYDKDF, per germline (reference sequence).

Comment on this clone: One end of the junction varies from germline; a read error may be responsible. The gene calls are TRBV7-3 and TRBJ2-3, with D perhaps TRBD1 (6 bases). CDR3 length: 16 residues. CDR1 SGHTA and CDR2 FQGTGA come from the germline V gene. CDR3 DNA: TGTGCCAGCAGCGTAACAGGGCCTCGAAACACAGATACGCAGTATTTT. It specifies CASSVTGPRNTDTQYF.

This sequence joins TRBV4-1 and TRBJ1-2; D unresolved. CDR3 size: 15 residues. V lost 0 bases to trimming and J lost 4 bases, with 12 bases between them. Germline assignment: CDR1 MGHRA and CDR2 YSYEKL. The CDR3 nucleotides read TGCGCCAGCAGCCAAGAAGGGTCCCTGCCCTATGGCTACACCTTC. It is translated as CASSQEGSLPYGYTF.

The V and J genes are TRBV30 and TRBJ2-5; possibly TRBD2 for D (6 bases). V gave up 5 bases and J gave up 11 bases, with 24 bases separating them. The CDR3 runs 14 residues. Germline V gene data show CDR1 as GTSNPN and CDR2 as SVGIG (reference sequence). The CDR3 is CAWGLGLSNPEQYF. CDR3 nucleotides: TGTGCCTGGGGTTTAGGACTATCCAACCCAGAGCAGTACTTC.

The chain joins TRBV10-3 to TRBJ1-4; no clear D gene. This CDR3 has 13 residues. V was shortened by 5 bases and J by 6 bases, with 10 bases between the two germline ends. Germline CDR1 reads ENHRY; CDR2 reads SYGVKD. Written as DNA, the CDR3 is TGTGCCATCAGTATCACCACGGATGAAAAACTGTTTTTT. Amino acid sequence: CAISITTDEKLFF.

This rearrangement joins TRBV7-2 to TRBJ1-6; D gene unclear. The germline V gene has CDR1 SGHTA and CDR2 FQGNSA. The CDR3 extends over 14 amino acids. The ends were cut back, 1 base at V and 7 bases at J, with 8 bases in the middle. DNA of the CDR3: TGTGCCAGCAGCTTAGTATCGGGGAATTCACCCCTCCACTTT. It translates to CASSLVSGNSPLHF.

The chain couples TRBV10-3 to TRBJ2-1; D might be TRBD2 (5 bases). Between the trimmed V and J ends, which lost 0 bases and 15 bases, there was a span of 21 bases. This CDR3 is 15 amino acids long. Germline assignment: CDR1 ENHRY and CDR2 SYGVKD. The CDR3 DNA reads TGTGCCATCAGTGAGTCGAGATCTAGCTCTCCGGTTCGGTTCTTC. It is translated as CAISESRSSSPVRFF.

V and J are TRBV28 and TRBJ1-2, with TRBD1 as a possible D gene (6 bases). This CDR3 comprises 15 residues. With 6 bases removed from V and 4 bases from J, the gap between germline ends came to 18 bases. Germline V gives CDR1 MDHEN, CDR2 SYDVKM. The CDR3 here is CASSQTLGQTYGYTF. In nucleotides, the CDR3 is TGTGCCAGCAGCCAAACTTTAGGACAGACCTATGGCTACACCTTC.